A single sample is the source of the 19 T cell receptor beta chains below, sequenced in a study of Ad26.COV2.S vaccination and SARS-CoV-2 variants. Clones were sequenced by immunoSEQ multiplex PCR, and TCRdb holds only the in-frame ones, with some missing. This sample has 350,000 to 550,000 clones, with roughly 89% found just once. The treatment is: roughly 18 received Ad26.COV2.S at low or high dose, single or two shots; roughly five received placebo; per-sample allocation not given. The samples were gathered on day 63 after the first injection of vaccine or placebo. The source was peripheral blood, collected in a trial of Ad26.COV2.S vaccine versus placebo. The source is a person aged 18-60 years who received the Ad26.COV2.S COVID-19 vaccine or a placebo.

J is TRBJ2-5 and V is TRBV24-1, with 8 bases lining up with TRBD1. This CDR3 is built from 14 residues. V shed 5 bases and J 4 bases; nucleotides not matched to a gene: 5. From germline, CDR1 is KGHDR and CDR2 SFDVKD. The CDR3 DNA sequence: TGTGCCACCAGTGCGCAGGGGGCCGGAGAGACCCAGTACTTC. Residues: CATSAQGAGETQYF.

The rearrangement links TRBV19 to TRBJ1-2; TRBD1 aligns across 11 bases. The CDR3 contains 21 residues. Trimming removed 4 bases from V and 3 bases from J; junction bases left unmatched: 22. From germline, CDR1 is LNHDA and CDR2 SQIVND (reference sequence). CDR3 nucleotide sequence: TGTGCCAGTAGTACGACGTCCGGACAGGGGGCTTTATTAAGGATTGACTATGGCTACACCTTC. This sequence encodes CASSTTSGQGALLRIDYGYTF.

The rearrangement joins TRBV27 to TRBJ1-5, with D possibly TRBD1 on 6 matching bases. CDR3 size: 16 residues. Germline V gene lookup returns CDR1 MNHEY and CDR2 SMNVEV (reference sequence). Trimming removed 0 bases from V and 4 bases from J, with 13 bases in between. The chain's CDR3 is CASSLSKYQGNQPQHF. DNA of the CDR3: TGTGCCAGCAGTTTATCGAAGTATCAGGGGAATCAGCCCCAGCATTTT.

This chain uses TRBV18 with TRBJ2-3; D is uncertain. CDR3 length equals 17 residues. Germline V gene sequence: CDR1 KGHSH, CDR2 LQKENI. V lost 2 bases and J lost 0, with 15 bases in between. CDR3 nucleotides: TGTGCCAGCTCACCAAACCAACAGATAGCTAGCACAGATACGCAGTATTTT. It codes for CASSPNQQIASTDTQYF.

This chain links TRBV11-2 with TRBJ2-1; 10 bases line up with TRBD1. This CDR3 contains 16 residues. Trimming removed 5 bases from V and 7 bases from J; junction bases left unmatched: 11. Germline assignment: CDR1 SGHAT and CDR2 FQNNGV. As DNA, the CDR3 is TGTGCCAGCAGCGTAATACCGGGACAGGGGACGAATGAGCAGTTCTTC. The encoded protein is CASSVIPGQGTNEQFF.

The chain carries TRBV5-1 and TRBJ1-2, with 9 bases that match TRBD1. CDR1 SGHRS and CDR2 YFSETQ come from the germline V gene. The CDR3 extends over 14 amino acids. V lost 4 bases, J lost 8 bases, and 9 bases stayed unmatched. Here the CDR3 reads CASSDHRGQKGYTF. The CDR3 region has the DNA TGCGCCAGCAGCGATCACAGGGGGCAGAAAGGCTACACCTTC.

J is TRBJ1-6 and V is TRBV2; 7 positions agree with TRBD1. With 6 bases clipped from V and 6 bases from J, the junction kept 8 bases outside the gene matches. This CDR3 spans 15 amino acids. The germline V gene has CDR1 SNHLY and CDR2 FYNNEI. The DNA of the CDR3 is TGTGCCAGCAGATCACAGGGGCCTTCTAATTCACCCCTCCACTTT. It encodes CASRSQGPSNSPLHF.

The CDR3 protein is CASSEGLFSYNEQFF. CDR3 sequence (DNA): TGTGCCAGCAGCGAGGGACTATTTTCCTACAATGAGCAGTTCTTC. This chain connects TRBV7-8 to TRBJ2-1, with TRBD2 matching over 7 bases. V dropped 5 bases and J dropped 1; count of bases not matched to a gene: 5. The germline gives CDR1 SGHVS, CDR2 FQNEAQ. The CDR3 sequence is 15 residues long.

The table lists this clone with a few counts. The V call is TRBV2, the J call TRBJ2-7; D perhaps matches TRBD2 (5 bases). The V gene's germline CDR1 is SNHLY and CDR2 FYNNEI. Trimming took off 3 bases at V and 0 bases at J, with 6 bases between the two ends. This CDR3 has 13 residues. The CDR3 nucleotides are TGTGCCAGCAGTGAGGACTTCTCCTACGAGCAGTACGTC. Amino acids: CASSEDFSYEQYV.

V usage is TRBV2 and J usage is TRBJ1-5; TRBD1 is a possible D gene (5 bases). Germline loops: CDR1 SNHLY, CDR2 FYNNEI. The V end was cut by 6 bases, the J end by 0 bases, with 9 bases between. The length of the CDR3 is 14 residues. DNA of the CDR3: TGTGCCAGCAGCCTACAGGTTAGCAATCAGCCCCAGCATTTT. Translating gives CASSLQVSNQPQHF. Full variable domain (rest looked up from reference TRBV2 and TRBJ1-5): EPEVTQTPSHQVTQMGQEVILRCVPISNHLYFYWYRQILGQKVEFLVSFYNNEISEKSEIFDDQFSVERPDGSNFTLKIRSTKLEDSAMYFCASSLQVSNQPQHFGDGTRLSIL.

The rearrangement joins TRBV11-3 to TRBJ1-2; D is unresolved. This CDR3 spans 13 amino acids. Trimming took 5 bases from V and 4 from J, leaving 11 bases between them. Germline CDR1 SGHNT, CDR2 YENEEA. The CDR3 reads CASSPQSGYGYTF. The CDR3 DNA sequence: TGTGCCAGCAGCCCACAGTCGGGCTATGGCTACACCTTC.

The chain employs TRBV11-2 and TRBJ2-2, with 9 bases lining up with TRBD2. The germline CDR1 and CDR2 sequences are SGHAT and FQNNGV. The CDR3 loop spans 17 amino acids. Trimming at V came to 0 bases and at J to 7 bases, leaving 9 bases not matched to a gene. In DNA, the CDR3 is TGTGCCAGCAGCTTAGATATGGCTAGCGGGATGGTCGGGGAGCTGTTTTTT. It specifies CASSLDMASGMVGELFF. Combining the CDR3 with reference TRBV11-2 and TRBJ2-2 gives the whole variable domain EAGVAQSPRYKIIEKRQSVAFWCNPISGHATLYWYQQILGQGPKLLIQFQNNGVVDDSQLPKDRFSAERLKGVDSTLKIQPAKLEDSAVYLCASSLDMASGMVGELFFGEGSRLTVL.

V gene TRBV24-1 combines with J gene TRBJ1-1, with D possibly being TRBD1 (6 bases). V was pared by 7 bases and J by 2 bases, with 10 bases between. Looked up from germline, CDR1 is KGHDR and CDR2 is SFDVKD. The CDR3 has 13 residues. In DNA, the CDR3 is TGTGCCACCAGCCAACAGGGAAACACTGAAGCTTTCTTT. The encoded protein is CATSQQGNTEAFF.

The V gene is TRBV11-2, the J gene TRBJ1-2, with unresolved D. V lost 4 bases and J 7 bases, leaving 10 bases between the germline ends. Germline values: CDR1 SGHAT, CDR2 FQNNGV. The CDR3 extends over 12 amino acids. CDR3 sequence: CASSSGHTGYTF. CDR3 in DNA: TGTGCCAGCAGCTCTGGGCACACTGGCTACACCTTC.

This rearrangement joins TRBV12-3 or TRBV12-4 to TRBJ2-5, with D uncertain. Trimming removed 3 bases from V and 4 bases from J, with 6 bases in between. CDR3 length: 12 residues. For the CDR3, the DNA is TGTGCCAGCAGTTTTATGGGAGAGACCCAGTACTTC. The encoded protein is CASSFMGETQYF.

The genes are TRBV5-1 and TRBJ1-2; 7 bases agree with TRBD1. Germline values: CDR1 SGHRS, CDR2 YFSETQ. The CDR3 length is 14 residues. V dropped 7 bases and J dropped 13; count of bases not matched to a gene: 19. CDR3 in amino acids: CASSQTGTAAPFTF. The CDR3 DNA follows: TGCGCCAGCTCTCAAACCGGGACAGCGGCCCCATTCACCTTC.

This clone was found once. The sample holds other DNA sequences that translate to the same CDR3. V is TRBV6-2 or TRBV6-3 and J is TRBJ1-5; 7 nucleotides align to TRBD1. This CDR3 contains 15 residues. CDR1 and CDR2 (germline): MNHEY, SVGEGT. V was clipped by 2 bases and J by 3 bases; unmatched bases: 4. CDR3 in DNA: TGTGCCAGCAGTTACAGGGGGCCGTACAATCAGCCCCAGCATTTT. This sequence encodes CASSYRGPYNQPQHF.

V is TRBV6-1 and J is TRBJ2-7; tentatively, D is TRBD1 (5 bases). Germline V gene lookup returns CDR1 MNHNS and CDR2 SASEGT. This CDR3 contains 13 residues. V dropped 0 bases and J dropped 4 bases, with 7 bases sitting between them. This chain's CDR3 is CASSEAGLYEQYV. Here the CDR3 DNA reads TGTGCCAGCAGTGAAGCGGGGCTTTACGAGCAGTACGTC.

The chain links TRBV2 to TRBJ1-5; D remains unclear. Trimming took 3 bases from V and 3 from J, leaving 6 bases between them. CDR3 size: 13 residues. Per the germline V gene, CDR1 is SNHLY and CDR2 is FYNNEI. DNA for the CDR3: TGTGCCAGCAGTGACGACATCAATCAGCCCCAGCATTTT. As protein: CASSDDINQPQHF.